The clone carrying this T cell receptor beta chain has only a few counts. The antigen is undetermined. The authors sorted CD4+ naive, central memory, regulatory and stem cell-like memory cells via CD45RO/CCR7/CD25/CD127/CD95/CD27. This entry is derived from a study of beta chain features in type 1 diabetes. Study findings and constraints: cDNA-based reads could over-represent cells with high TCR expression.

The isolated RNA, all of it, was reverse transcribed, so expressed TCRB transcripts were what got sequenced. Clones were sequenced by immunoSEQ multiplex PCR, and TCRdb holds only the in-frame ones, with some missing. The sample has a few hundred thousand clones; approximately 31% are singletons. CDR3 size: 15 residues. Germline CDR1 SGDLS, CDR2 YYNGEE. The germline V and J ends were trimmed by 0 bases and 8 bases, with 15 bases remaining between them. Source material: naive CD4+ T cells from blood. This receptor was obtained from a man between 18 and 29 years old in good health. This chain joins TRBV9 and TRBJ2-4, with D perhaps matching TRBD1 (5 bases). CDR3 DNA sequence: TGTGCCAGCAGCGTAGTGGACCTCCAAGGGGACATTCAGTACTTC. Amino acid sequence: CASSVVDLQGDIQYF.